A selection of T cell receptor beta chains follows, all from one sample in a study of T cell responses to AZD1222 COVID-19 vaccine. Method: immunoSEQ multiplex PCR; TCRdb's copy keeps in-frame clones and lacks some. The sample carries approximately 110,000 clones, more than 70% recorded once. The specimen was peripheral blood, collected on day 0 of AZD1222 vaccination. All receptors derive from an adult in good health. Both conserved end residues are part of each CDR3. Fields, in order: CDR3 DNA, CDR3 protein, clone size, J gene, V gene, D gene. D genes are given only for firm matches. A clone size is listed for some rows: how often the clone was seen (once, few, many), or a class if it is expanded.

cdr3_nt: TGTGCCAGCAGTCATCCCCTCGGAACCCTAGCCAAAAACATTCAGTACTTC
cdr3_aa: CASSHPLGTLAKNIQYF
clone_size: NA
j_call: TRBJ2-4
v_call: TRBV6-6
d_call: NA

cdr3_nt: TGCAGCGTTATGGGACTAGCGGGAGGGCTTGAGCAGTACTTC
cdr3_aa: CSVMGLAGGLEQYF
clone_size: NA
j_call: TRBJ2-7
v_call: TRBV29-1
d_call: TRBD2

cdr3_nt: TGTGCCAGTAGTATAGCTCAGAGGCCCCAGCATTTT
cdr3_aa: CASSIAQRPQHF
clone_size: NA
j_call: TRBJ1-5
v_call: TRBV19
d_call: NA

cdr3_nt: TGTGCCAGCAGCCTCACCGAGACCCAGTACTTC
cdr3_aa: CASSLTETQYF
clone_size: NA
j_call: TRBJ2-5
v_call: TRBV25-1
d_call: NA

cdr3_nt: TGTGCCACGGGGGACAGGGGATATGAAAACATTCAGTACTTC
cdr3_aa: CATGDRGYENIQYF
clone_size: NA
j_call: TRBJ2-4
v_call: TRBV19
d_call: TRBD1

cdr3_nt: TGTGCCAGCAGCCAAGAGGACAGGGACTATGGCTACACCTTC
cdr3_aa: CASSQEDRDYGYTF
clone_size: NA
j_call: TRBJ1-2
v_call: TRBV4-2
d_call: TRBD1

cdr3_nt: TGTGCCAGCAGCCAAGAGCAGGACAGTGTCTATGGCTACACCTTC
cdr3_aa: CASSQEQDSVYGYTF
clone_size: NA
j_call: TRBJ1-2
v_call: TRBV4-2
d_call: NA

cdr3_nt: TGTGCCAGCTCCGCCCCGGGCGGACTTACCTACAATGAGCAGTTCTTC
cdr3_aa: CASSAPGGLTYNEQFF
clone_size: NA
j_call: TRBJ2-1
v_call: TRBV18
d_call: NA

cdr3_nt: TGTGCCAGCAGCCAAGTCACAGGGGGGACCTATGGCTACACCTTC
cdr3_aa: CASSQVTGGTYGYTF
clone_size: NA
j_call: TRBJ1-2
v_call: TRBV4-2
d_call: TRBD1

cdr3_nt: TGTGCCAGCAGCCAAGATGCGGGGACAGGGAATGGCTACACCTTC
cdr3_aa: CASSQDAGTGNGYTF
clone_size: NA
j_call: TRBJ1-2
v_call: TRBV3-1/TRBV3-2
d_call: TRBD1

cdr3_nt: TGTGCCAGCAGTTTAGTTGGGACAGGGAGCGAGCAGTACTTC
cdr3_aa: CASSLVGTGSEQYF
clone_size: NA
j_call: TRBJ2-7
v_call: TRBV6-6
d_call: TRBD1

cdr3_nt: TGTGCCAGCAGCCTAGGGACTAGCGGGAGAGGGGATACGCAGTATTTT
cdr3_aa: CASSLGTSGRGDTQYF
clone_size: NA
j_call: TRBJ2-3
v_call: TRBV7-3
d_call: TRBD2

cdr3_nt: TGTGCCAGCAGCCCCAGCCTCTACGAGCAGTACTTC
cdr3_aa: CASSPSLYEQYF
clone_size: NA
j_call: TRBJ2-7
v_call: TRBV2
d_call: NA

cdr3_nt: TGTGCCAGCAGCTTAATAAGCGGGAGGGAGAATTTT
cdr3_aa: CASSLISGRENF
clone_size: NA
j_call: TRBJ2-3
v_call: TRBV11-2
d_call: TRBD2

cdr3_nt: TGTGCCAGCAGTAGACAGGGATTCTATGGCTACACCTTC
cdr3_aa: CASSRQGFYGYTF
clone_size: NA
j_call: TRBJ1-2
v_call: TRBV13
d_call: TRBD1

cdr3_nt: TGTGCCAGCAGCGCGACCGGGACACACTTTTACAATGAGCAGTTCTTC
cdr3_aa: CASSATGTHFYNEQFF
clone_size: NA
j_call: TRBJ2-1
v_call: TRBV7-2
d_call: NA

cdr3_nt: TGCGCCAGCAATAGGGGTCTCTACAATGAGCAGTTCTTC
cdr3_aa: CASNRGLYNEQFF
clone_size: once
j_call: TRBJ2-1
v_call: TRBV5-1
d_call: NA

cdr3_nt: TGCGCCAGCAGCCAAGAAGAGTCAGGGAATTATGGCTACACCTTC
cdr3_aa: CASSQEESGNYGYTF
clone_size: NA
j_call: TRBJ1-2
v_call: TRBV4-3
d_call: NA

cdr3_nt: TGTGCCTGGAGTGAGGGGGGGAATCAGCCCCAGCATTTT
cdr3_aa: CAWSEGGNQPQHF
clone_size: NA
j_call: TRBJ1-5
v_call: TRBV30
d_call: NA

cdr3_nt: TGTGCCAGCAGCTTAGGGCTAGCGGGAAATAATGAGCAGTTCTTC
cdr3_aa: CASSLGLAGNNEQFF
clone_size: NA
j_call: TRBJ2-1
v_call: TRBV11-1
d_call: TRBD2

cdr3_nt: TGTGCCAGCAGTTTATCGGGCAGGGGGCGCAATCAGCCCCAGCATTTT
cdr3_aa: CASSLSGRGRNQPQHF
clone_size: NA
j_call: TRBJ1-5
v_call: TRBV27
d_call: TRBD1

cdr3_nt: TGTGCCACCAGCAGAGATGAGGAGTTTCCCAAAAACATTCAGTACTTC
cdr3_aa: CATSRDEEFPKNIQYF
clone_size: NA
j_call: TRBJ2-4
v_call: TRBV15
d_call: NA

cdr3_nt: TGCGCCAGCAGCCGAATGACTGTAAACACCGGGGAGCTGTTTTTC
cdr3_aa: CASSRMTVNTGELFF
clone_size: NA
j_call: TRBJ2-2
v_call: TRBV4-1
d_call: NA

cdr3_nt: TGTGCCAGCAGTTACGGATTCGATACTGAAGCTTTCTTT
cdr3_aa: CASSYGFDTEAFF
clone_size: NA
j_call: TRBJ1-1
v_call: TRBV6-5
d_call: NA

cdr3_nt: TGTGCCAGCAGCAAAGCGCGACTGACCAATCAGCCCCAGCATTTT
cdr3_aa: CASSKARLTNQPQHF
clone_size: few
j_call: TRBJ1-5
v_call: TRBV21-1
d_call: NA

cdr3_nt: TGCGCCAGCAGCTCCACAGGGGATCGCTCCTACGAGCAGTACTTC
cdr3_aa: CASSSTGDRSYEQYF
clone_size: NA
j_call: TRBJ2-7
v_call: TRBV5-1
d_call: TRBD1

cdr3_nt: TGTGCCAGCAGTTTAAAAAGAATTGGGGGCCCCCGTGAAACTGAAGCTTTCTTT
cdr3_aa: CASSLKRIGGPRETEAFF
clone_size: few
j_call: TRBJ1-1
v_call: TRBV7-3
d_call: NA

cdr3_nt: TGTGCCAGTAGTATAGGGGGGACAGGATCCTACGAGCAGTACTTC
cdr3_aa: CASSIGGTGSYEQYF
clone_size: NA
j_call: TRBJ2-7
v_call: TRBV19
d_call: TRBD1

cdr3_nt: TGTGCCAGCAGTGAAGAGACAGTGGAAAACATTCAGTACTTC
cdr3_aa: CASSEETVENIQYF
clone_size: NA
j_call: TRBJ2-4
v_call: TRBV2
d_call: NA

cdr3_nt: TGTGCCAGCAGCCCGACCGAGGGAAACGAGCAGTACTTC
cdr3_aa: CASSPTEGNEQYF
clone_size: NA
j_call: TRBJ2-7
v_call: TRBV12-3/TRBV12-4
d_call: NA

cdr3_nt: TGCAGCGCCATACCGGGACAGGGGTCATCTGATACGCAGTATTTT
cdr3_aa: CSAIPGQGSSDTQYF
clone_size: once
j_call: TRBJ2-3
v_call: TRBV29-1
d_call: TRBD1

cdr3_nt: TGTGCCAGCAGCGCCCAGGAGCGGATGGGGCAGTATTTT
cdr3_aa: CASSAQERMGQYF
clone_size: few
j_call: TRBJ2-3
v_call: TRBV11-2
d_call: NA

cdr3_nt: TGCGCCAGCGGGAGACTAGCGGATGGGACCCAGTACTTC
cdr3_aa: CASGRLADGTQYF
clone_size: NA
j_call: TRBJ2-5
v_call: TRBV10-2
d_call: TRBD2

cdr3_nt: TGTGCCAGCAGCCGGGAAGCGGTGAGCTCCTACGAGCAGTACTTC
cdr3_aa: CASSREAVSSYEQYF
clone_size: NA
j_call: TRBJ2-7
v_call: TRBV4-2
d_call: NA

cdr3_nt: TGTGCCAGCAGCGTGGCTGGCGGGAGAATGGAGACCCAGTACTTC
cdr3_aa: CASSVAGGRMETQYF
clone_size: few
j_call: TRBJ2-5
v_call: TRBV9
d_call: TRBD2

cdr3_nt: TGCGCCAGCAGCCCCGAACCCGACGGGGAGCTGTTTTTT
cdr3_aa: CASSPEPDGELFF
clone_size: NA
j_call: TRBJ2-2
v_call: TRBV5-1
d_call: NA

cdr3_nt: TGTGCCAGCACCCTGACAGAGAACCAATACTATGGCTACACCTTC
cdr3_aa: CASTLTENQYYGYTF
clone_size: NA
j_call: TRBJ1-2
v_call: TRBV2
d_call: NA

cdr3_nt: TGTGCCAGCAGCCCCGCCCAGGGTAGCAATGAGCAGTTCTTC
cdr3_aa: CASSPAQGSNEQFF
clone_size: NA
j_call: TRBJ2-1
v_call: TRBV7-3
d_call: NA

cdr3_nt: TGTGCCAGCAGAGGGGGACAGGGGGCAAGCTATGGCTACACCTTC
cdr3_aa: CASRGGQGASYGYTF
clone_size: NA
j_call: TRBJ1-2
v_call: TRBV2
d_call: TRBD1

cdr3_nt: TGTGCCAGCGTGGGCGGGGGGGCCTACAATGAGCAGTTCTTC
cdr3_aa: CASVGGGAYNEQFF
clone_size: NA
j_call: TRBJ2-1
v_call: TRBV28
d_call: TRBD2

cdr3_nt: TGTGCCAGCAGCAACGGATTCGGAGGATCCTACAATGAGCAGTTCTTC
cdr3_aa: CASSNGFGGSYNEQFF
clone_size: NA
j_call: TRBJ2-1
v_call: TRBV7-2
d_call: NA

cdr3_nt: TGTGCCAGCAGCGTAGGCGGGGCGAATGCAAGGAGCTCCTACAATGAGCAGTTCTTC
cdr3_aa: CASSVGGANARSSYNEQFF
clone_size: NA
j_call: TRBJ2-1
v_call: TRBV9
d_call: NA

cdr3_nt: TGTGCCTGGGGAAAAATGGGACAGTCCAATCAGCCCCAGCATTTT
cdr3_aa: CAWGKMGQSNQPQHF
clone_size: few
j_call: TRBJ1-5
v_call: TRBV30
d_call: TRBD1

cdr3_nt: TGTGCCAGTAGTATATTTAGGCGCGGCAGCTCTGGGGCCAACGTCCTGACTTTC
cdr3_aa: CASSIFRRGSSGANVLTF
clone_size: NA
j_call: TRBJ2-6
v_call: TRBV19
d_call: NA

cdr3_nt: TGTGCCAGCACTATTAGCCGCAGCACAGATACGCAGTATTTT
cdr3_aa: CASTISRSTDTQYF
clone_size: NA
j_call: TRBJ2-3
v_call: TRBV6-5
d_call: NA

cdr3_nt: TGTGCCAGCAGCCGGGACTTCGATCAGCCCCAGCATTTT
cdr3_aa: CASSRDFDQPQHF
clone_size: NA
j_call: TRBJ1-5
v_call: TRBV27
d_call: NA

cdr3_nt: TGTGCCAGCAGCGTAGGGGGTAGCGGGAGCCAAGAGACCCAGTACTTC
cdr3_aa: CASSVGGSGSQETQYF
clone_size: NA
j_call: TRBJ2-5
v_call: TRBV9
d_call: TRBD2

cdr3_nt: TGCGCCTCCGGTCGGGGGCTGGTTGAAAAACTGTTTTTT
cdr3_aa: CASGRGLVEKLFF
clone_size: once
j_call: TRBJ1-4
v_call: TRBV4-1
d_call: NA

cdr3_nt: TGTGCCACCAGTGATCCGGGGGCCCACGTTGAAAAACTGTTTTTT
cdr3_aa: CATSDPGAHVEKLFF
clone_size: NA
j_call: TRBJ1-4
v_call: TRBV24-1
d_call: NA

cdr3_nt: TGCGCCAGCAGCTGGAGGGGATTGAACACTGAAGCTTTCTTT
cdr3_aa: CASSWRGLNTEAFF
clone_size: once
j_call: TRBJ1-1
v_call: TRBV5-1
d_call: NA

cdr3_nt: TGTGCCAGCAGCAACCCGGGTGTGGGGTACAATGAGCAGTTCTTC
cdr3_aa: CASSNPGVGYNEQFF
clone_size: NA
j_call: TRBJ2-1
v_call: TRBV5-4
d_call: NA